The 9 T cell receptor beta chains below all came from one sample that was sequenced in a study of shared clonotypes between healthy human individuals. Using immunoSEQ multiplex PCR, the repertoire was profiled, and TCRdb retains in-frame clones only, with some absent. This table has some 1.5 million clones, roughly 96% appearing once. Sample: naive CD4+ T cells sorted from blood. The subset denotes: CD45RA+ positively selected. These receptors all stem from a man aged 25 to 45 in good health.

The chain has TRBV4-3 and TRBJ1-1, with a tentative D call TRBD1 (6 bases). The CDR3 extends over 16 amino acids. The V end lost 3 bases, the J end lost 4 bases, and 18 bases lay between the germline ends. CDR1 and CDR2 (germline): LGHNA, YSLEER. This CDR3 is CASSQQQGVGATEAFF. The CDR3 DNA reads TGCGCCAGCAGCCAGCAACAGGGTGTCGGGGCCACTGAAGCTTTCTTT.

This clone was detected a few times. J is TRBJ2-2 and V is TRBV15; TRBD1 agrees at 7 bases. Germline CDR1 is LNHNV and CDR2 is YYDKDF (reference sequence). V lost 4 bases and J lost 6; bases outside the gene matches: 8. This CDR3 has 15 residues. The CDR3 sequence is CATSITPGQPGELFF. CDR3 coding DNA: TGTGCCACCAGCATTACACCGGGACAGCCCGGGGAGCTGTTTTTT. The full variable domain, in which reference TRBV15 and TRBJ2-2 provide the parts outside the CDR3, is DAMVIQNPRYQVTQFGKPVTLSCSQTLNHNVMYWYQQKSSQAPKLLFHYYDKDFNNEADTPDNFQSRRPNTSFCFLDIRSPGLGDTAMYLCATSITPGQPGELFFGEGSRLTVL.

The CDR3 nucleotides are TGTGCCAGCAGTGTACAGAATACCTACGAGCAGTACTTC. Amino acid sequence: CASSVQNTYEQYF. The rearrangement links TRBV28 to TRBJ2-7; D is unclear. This CDR3 is built from 13 residues. The V gene's germline CDR1 is MDHEN and CDR2 SYDVKM. V lost 5 bases to trimming and J lost 2 bases, with 10 bases between them.

The chain carries TRBV7-6 and TRBJ2-5, with D unresolved. The germline V and J ends were trimmed by 5 bases and 9 bases, with 16 bases remaining between them. Germline V gene data show CDR1 as SGHVS and CDR2 as FNYEAQ. The length of the CDR3 is 13 residues. This CDR3 is CASSKDPNVAQYF. The CDR3 DNA follows: TGTGCCAGCAGCAAGGACCCCAACGTGGCCCAGTACTTC.

In the case of this clone: The identical CDR3 is also encoded by other nucleotide sequences in the sample. The DNA of the CDR3 is TGTGCCAGCAGCTTAGCTGGCGGGGGCAATCAGCCCCAGCATTTT. This sequence encodes CASSLAGGGNQPQHF. The chain is built from TRBV7-9 and TRBJ1-5; no firm D call. Trimming stripped 0 bases from V and 2 bases from J, with 8 bases between. The CDR3 covers 15 residues. Per germline, CDR1 SEHNR and CDR2 FQNEAQ (reference sequence).

Notes on this clone: The same CDR3 is also encoded by other DNA sequences in this sample. The chain joins TRBV15 to TRBJ2-1, with D perhaps matching TRBD2 (5 bases). The CDR3 has 16 residues. Trimming shortened V by 0 bases and J by 0 bases, and 9 bases separated the two germline ends. Germline CDR1 is LNHNV and CDR2 is YYDKDF (reference sequence). This CDR3 is CATSRDRGSSYNEQFF. The CDR3, as DNA: TGTGCCACCAGCAGAGATCGAGGGAGCTCCTACAATGAGCAGTTCTTC.

The chain combines TRBV5-1 with TRBJ1-1; maybe TRBD1 (6 bases). Trimming removed 5 bases at V and 1 base at J, with 12 bases between. The V gene's germline CDR1 is SGHRS and CDR2 YFSETQ. This CDR3 is 14 amino acids long. DNA for the CDR3: TGCGCCAGCAGAATGAGACAGGCGAACACTGAAGCTTTCTTT. It codes for CASRMRQANTEAFF.

The chain joins TRBV6-1 to TRBJ1-5; TRBD1 aligns across 7 bases. Unmatched junction bases numbered 5, after V lost 4 bases and J lost 5 bases. The CDR3 contains 14 residues. Germline values: CDR1 MNHNS, CDR2 SASEGT. CDR3: CASSARQGHQPQHF. The CDR3, as DNA: TGTGCCAGCAGTGCTCGACAGGGCCATCAGCCCCAGCATTTT.

This clone has a single count. The V gene is TRBV5-1, the J gene TRBJ1-1, with a weak D call TRBD1 (6 bases). V was trimmed by 4 bases and J by 7 bases, leaving 14 bases between them. This CDR3 region has 13 residues. Germline V gives CDR1 SGHRS, CDR2 YFSETQ. CDR3 in amino acids: CASSTRTDHEAFF. The CDR3 nucleotides read TGCGCCAGCAGCACTAGGACAGACCATGAAGCTTTCTTT.